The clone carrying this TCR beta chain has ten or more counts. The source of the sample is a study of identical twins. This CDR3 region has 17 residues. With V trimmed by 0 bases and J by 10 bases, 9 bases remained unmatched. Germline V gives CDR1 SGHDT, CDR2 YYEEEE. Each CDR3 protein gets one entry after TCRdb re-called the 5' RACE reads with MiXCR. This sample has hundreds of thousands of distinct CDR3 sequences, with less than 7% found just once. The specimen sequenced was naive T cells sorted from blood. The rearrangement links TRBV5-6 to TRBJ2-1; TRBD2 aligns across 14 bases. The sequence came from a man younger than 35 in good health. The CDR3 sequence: CASSLARLAGGPGEQFF. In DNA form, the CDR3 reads TGTGCCAGCAGCTTGGCGAGACTAGCGGGAGGGCCTGGGGAGCAGTTCTTC. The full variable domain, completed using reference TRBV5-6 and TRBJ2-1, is DAGVTQSPTHLIKTRGQQVTLRCSPKSGHDTVSWYQQALGQGPQFIFQYYEEEERQRGNFPDRFSGHQFPNYSSELNVNALLLGDSALYLCASSLARLAGGPGEQFFGPGTRLTVL.